This TCR beta chain came from a study of CD8 T cells in ankylosing spondylitis (dated by TCRdb to the late 2010s). For the study in its entirety: The study profiled T cell receptor beta repertoires in healthy donors and ankylosing spondylitis patients to find disease-linked TCR variants. The full study cohort was made up of 25 ankylosing spondylitis patients and 108 healthy donors. Samples of peripheral blood were taken, and for ankylosing spondylitis patients, synovial fluid was collected as well. Overall results and qualifications from the work: Blood from ankylosing spondylitis patients appeared to be characterized by a TCR beta motif composed of about eight highly homologous amino acid variants. The disease-linked clones had a CD8+ phenotype and were found at relatively low frequencies in peripheral blood. Some motif variants had previously been reported in the synovial fluid and blood of reactive arthritis patients, which suggests shared mechanisms of disease initiation. The disease-linked clones were reported as significantly enriched in matched synovial fluid samples from ankylosing spondylitis patients.

Concerning this clonotype: The antigen it recognizes is unknown. Base qualities are missing; no much larger clone stands one base away.

Sequenced on an Illumina HiSeq 2500. Quantitative 5'-RACE with molecular barcodes was the method used to prepare the TCR beta libraries. In the source study's methods: Disease-linked TCR variants were identified with a new computational method built on a probabilistic model of VDJ rearrangement. The public reads were run again by TCRdb, first through fastp at Q25 and then through MiXCR, and only productive beta chains were kept. Entries are consolidated by CDR3 protein sequence, retaining the most common genes and DNA. These V and J calls derive from TCRdb rather than the authors' analysis. In all, the sample holds 350,000 or so distinct CDR3 sequences, and about 14% of those were seen once. The ten biggest clones cover about 1.1% of the sample. For CDR1 and CDR2, the germline V gene lists KGHDR and SFDVKD. V lost 3 bases and J lost 5 bases, and the count of bases not matched to a germline gene is 8. Counted from cysteine to phenylalanine, this CDR3 has 16 amino acids. The retained sequence is limited to the CDR3, 48 bases, with the frame set at the first base.

This receptor was taken from a male donor with ankylosing spondylitis or in good health (not recorded which). The specimen sequenced was blood, either unsorted or a sorted T cell fraction (not recorded which). The sequence links TRBV24-1 to TRBJ2-1; 8 middle bases align to TRBD2. The nucleotide sequence is TGTGCCACCAGTGATCCATACGGGGGGGCAAACAATGAGCAGTTCTTC. Protein translation: CATSDPYGGANNEQFF.